The 27 T cell receptor beta chains presented below share a single source sample, sequenced in a study of CD8 T cells in ankylosing spondylitis (TCRdb year 2017). The library came from 5' RACE. Sequencer: Illumina HiSeq 2500. TCRdb reworked the public reads: Q25 trimming with fastp, MiXCR clone assembly, productive beta chains retained. Rows with a matching CDR3 protein are joined into one entry that keeps the most common DNA and genes. In this sample the table shows hundreds of thousands of distinct CDR3 sequences, about an eighth of which occur a single time. Just over 0.5% of the sample is in the top ten clones. Broader findings and caveats from the paper: Blood from ankylosing spondylitis patients appeared to be characterized by a TCR beta motif made up of several highly homologous amino acid variants.

Antigen specificity for these receptors is unknown. Specimen: blood, either unsorted or a sorted T cell fraction (not recorded which). These TCRs come from a male donor with ankylosing spondylitis.

The CDR3 nucleotides read TGCAGTGCTAGAGTTCTAGATATACTAGCGGGAGAGAATGAGCAGTTCTTC. It specifies CSARVLDILAGENEQFF. This chain links TRBV20-1 with TRBJ2-1; 11 bases line up with TRBD2. The length of the CDR3 is 17 residues. Per germline, CDR1 DFQATT and CDR2 SNEGSKA (reference sequence). The V gene end was trimmed by 1 base and the J gene end by 7 bases; junction bases not matched to a gene: 12.

V is TRBV28 and J is TRBJ1-6; a possible D gene is TRBD1 (5 bases). V was shortened by 5 bases and J by 8 bases, with 16 bases between the two germline ends. CDR1 and CDR2 (germline): MDHEN, SYDVKM. This CDR3 has 15 residues. The CDR3 protein is CASSPQGVGDSPLHF. The CDR3 DNA reads TGTGCCAGCAGTCCCCAGGGTGTGGGGGATTCACCCCTCCACTTT.

In its sample, this clonotype was seen a few times. The chain employs TRBV6-1 and TRBJ1-2; D gene unclear. V was clipped by 5 bases and J by 3 bases, with 13 bases between them. This CDR3 contains 14 residues. Germline V CDR1 and CDR2: MNHNS, SASEGT. CDR3 DNA: TGTGCCAGCAGTAGCCGGTGGGTGGACTATGGCTACACCTTC. It codes for CASSSRWVDYGYTF.

This rearrangement joins TRBV5-1 to TRBJ2-5; D unresolved. The V end was cut by 7 bases, the J end by 2 bases, with 15 bases between. CDR3 length equals 14 residues. CDR1 SGHRS and CDR2 YFSETQ come from the germline V gene. The CDR3 loop reads CASRAGVTQETQYF. CDR3 DNA: TGCGCCAGCCGGGCTGGTGTTACACAAGAGACCCAGTACTTC.

The chain joins TRBV11-2 to TRBJ1-2, with D possibly TRBD1 on 5 matching bases. This CDR3 has 15 amino acids. V was shortened by 5 bases and J by 4 bases, with 17 bases between the two germline ends. Per the germline V gene, CDR1 is SGHAT and CDR2 is FQNNGV. The CDR3 bases are TGTGCCAGCAGCCCCGGGACCGACCGGATCTATGGCTACACCTTC. Amino acids: CASSPGTDRIYGYTF.

This clonotype was recorded a few times. J is TRBJ1-4 and V is TRBV20-1; 9 bases align to TRBD1. The CDR3 extends over 14 amino acids. The V gene end was trimmed by 5 bases and the J gene end by 6 bases; junction bases not matched to a gene: 7. Germline assignment: CDR1 DFQATT and CDR2 SNEGSKA (reference sequence). The DNA for the CDR3 is TGCAGTGCTGGTCGACAGGGGGTTTATGAAAAACTGTTTTTT. Its protein is CSAGRQGVYEKLFF.

The chain is built from TRBV7-2 and TRBJ1-1; unclear D gene. The CDR3 has 11 residues. CDR1 is SGHTA, CDR2 FQGNSA, per germline. The V end was cut by 3 bases, the J end by 10 bases, with 9 bases between. The CDR3 is CASSFLYGAFF. The CDR3 coding sequence is TGTGCCAGCAGCTTCCTGTACGGAGCTTTCTTT.

This chain uses TRBV4-3 with TRBJ2-7, with unresolved D. Germline V gene data show CDR1 as LGHNA and CDR2 as YSLEER. The CDR3 extends over 15 amino acids. Deletions cut 0 bases from V and 4 bases from J, with 13 bases between. CDR3 amino acids: CASSQEDVLGYEQYF. The CDR3 bases are TGCGCCAGCAGCCAAGAGGATGTTCTAGGGTACGAGCAGTACTTC.

This clonotype showed up many times. The V and J genes are TRBV29-1 and TRBJ2-2, with D maybe TRBD2 (5 bases). Trimming cost V 4 bases and J 4 bases, with 10 bases left between them. Germline values: CDR1 SQVTM, CDR2 ANQGSEA. There are 13 residues in the CDR3. CDR3 in DNA: TGCAGCGTTGCTCGAGGGATCACCGGGGAGCTGTTTTTT. Translated: CSVARGITGELFF.

This clonotype came up many times. J is TRBJ1-5 and V is TRBV29-1; D not resolved. The CDR3 totals 12 residues. V lost 8 bases and J 5 bases, leaving 13 bases between the germline ends. Germline V gene sequence: CDR1 SQVTM, CDR2 ANQGSEA. The CDR3 sequence: CSIAGPDQPQHF. CDR3 in DNA: TGCAGCATTGCCGGGCCTGATCAGCCCCAGCATTTT.

A few counts support this clonotype. The chain couples TRBV29-1 to TRBJ2-7; 7 positions match TRBD2. The V and J ends lost 4 bases and 3 bases, in that order; junction bases with no gene match: 6. The CDR3 is made up of 13 amino acids. The germline CDR1 and CDR2 sequences are SQVTM and ANQGSEA. This CDR3 reads CSVVRGEFYEQYF. CDR3 in DNA: TGCAGCGTTGTTCGGGGGGAATTCTACGAGCAGTACTTC.

The table lists this clonotype with a few counts. The V call is TRBV5-1, the J call TRBJ2-5; possibly TRBD1 for D (5 bases). The CDR3 covers 14 residues. V lost 2 bases, J lost 2 bases, and 10 bases lay in between. The germline gives CDR1 SGHRS, CDR2 YFSETQ. CDR3 DNA sequence: TGCGCCAGCAGCTTCGACAGCTCTCAAGAGACCCAGTACTTC. The encoded protein is CASSFDSSQETQYF.

This clonotype was seen a few times. The chain is built from TRBV15 and TRBJ1-2; TRBD1 agrees at 8 bases. V was pared by 0 bases and J by 4 bases, with 4 bases of the junction left unmatched. The CDR3 is 15 amino acids. The germline V gene has CDR1 LNHNV and CDR2 YYDKDF (reference sequence). CDR3 sequence reads: CATSREVDRAYGYTF. In DNA, the CDR3 is TGTGCCACCAGCAGAGAAGTGGACAGGGCCTATGGCTACACCTTC.

This clonotype was observed a few times. The rearrangement links TRBV6-1 to TRBJ1-2; 9 bases are shared with TRBD1. The CDR3 is 18 residues long. Germline CDR1 reads MNHNS; CDR2 reads SASEGT. V shed 6 bases and J 0 bases; nucleotides not matched to a gene: 14. CDR3 in DNA: TGTGCCAGCAGCCCGCGGACAGGGGAGATCCGGTCTAACTATGGCTACACCTTC. Amino acid sequence: CASSPRTGEIRSNYGYTF.

This clonotype was observed many times. V is TRBV30 and J is TRBJ2-6, with D maybe TRBD2 (5 bases). Germline assignment: CDR1 GTSNPN and CDR2 SVGIG (reference sequence). The CDR3 contains 12 residues. Trimming took off 1 base at V and 16 bases at J, with 14 bases between the two ends. CDR3 in amino acids: CAWSGRRLQLTF. CDR3 DNA: TGTGCCTGGAGTGGCCGGAGGCTCCAACTGACTTTC.

The chain employs TRBV20-1 and TRBJ2-7; a possible D gene is TRBD2 (7 bases). V lost 5 bases to trimming and J lost 8 bases, with 19 bases between them. This CDR3 is 13 amino acids long. The V gene's germline CDR1 is DFQATT and CDR2 SNEGSKA (reference sequence). The CDR3 here is CSAPSGGGGKQYF. The CDR3 coding sequence is TGCAGTGCTCCCTCAGGAGGGGGGGGCAAGCAGTACTTC.

Concerning this clonotype: The missing conserved phenylalanine or tryptophan at the end of this CDR3 makes a read error likely. J is TRBJ1-1 and V is TRBV20-1; tentatively, D is TRBD1 (6 bases). Between the trimmed V and J ends, which lost 7 bases and 1 base, there was a span of 16 bases. CDR3 length equals 14 residues. CDR1 and CDR2 (germline): DFQATT, SNEGSKA (reference sequence). The CDR3 nucleotides are TGCAGTGTTAGGATCGGACAGTGGAACACTGAAGCTTTCATT. Protein product: CSVRIGQWNTEAFI.

This chain connects TRBV21-1 to TRBJ1-6. TRBV21-1 is recorded as a pseudogene. The CDR3 is 13 residues long. CDR3 sequence: CASSKEYNSPLHF. Here the CDR3 DNA reads TGTGCCAGCAGCAAAGAGTATAATTCACCCCTCCACTTT.

J is TRBJ2-6 and V is TRBV18; D perhaps matches TRBD1 (6 bases). Germline V lookup: CDR1 KGHSH, CDR2 LQKENI. The germline V and J ends were trimmed by 5 bases and 1 base, with 9 bases remaining between them. This CDR3 has 15 residues. The DNA of the CDR3 is TGTGCCAGCTCAGAACAGGGTTCTGGGGCCAACGTCCTGACTTTC. Its translation is CASSEQGSGANVLTF.

The chain carries TRBV30 and TRBJ2-3; TRBD2 aligns across 9 bases. Looked up from germline, CDR1 is GTSNPN and CDR2 is SVGIG (reference sequence). The CDR3 sequence is 15 residues long. The V gene end was trimmed by 1 base and the J gene end by 3 bases; junction bases not matched to a gene: 5. In DNA form, the CDR3 reads TGTGCCTGGAGTGGGCGGCTAGCGGGAACAGATACGCAGTATTTT. It is translated as CAWSGRLAGTDTQYF.

This clonotype was seen more than once but under ten times. The chain recombines TRBV28 with TRBJ2-7; D ambiguous. CDR3 length: 14 residues. Germline V lookup: CDR1 MDHEN, CDR2 SYDVKM. Trimming cost V 4 bases and J 1 base, with 11 bases left between them. CDR3 bases: TGTGCCAGCAGTTACCCGGACGGGTCCTACGAGCAGTACTTC. Protein product: CASSYPDGSYEQYF.

The table lists this clonotype with a few counts. The chain is built from TRBV11-2 and TRBJ2-1, with D unclear. V was trimmed by 2 bases and J by 5 bases, leaving 7 bases between them. The germline V gene encodes CDR1 SGHAT and CDR2 FQNNGV. There are 13 residues in the CDR3. CDR3 region: CASSLLGNNEQFF. CDR3 DNA: TGTGCCAGCAGCTTACTGGGCAACAATGAGCAGTTCTTC.

This clonotype came up a few times. The chain recombines TRBV29-1 with TRBJ2-3; maybe TRBD2 (5 bases). The CDR3 consists of 12 residues. Germline V gives CDR1 SQVTM, CDR2 ANQGSEA. V shed 3 bases and J shed 5 bases, with 9 bases lying between them. DNA of the CDR3: TGCAGCGTTGACAGAGGGCGAGATACGCAGTATTTT. Its protein product is CSVDRGRDTQYF.

This rearrangement joins TRBV24-1 to TRBJ2-1; a possible D gene is TRBD2 (6 bases). CDR1 and CDR2 from the germline V gene are KGHDR and SFDVKD. The CDR3 is made up of 14 amino acids. Trimming shortened V by 5 bases and J by 4 bases, and 11 bases separated the two germline ends. This CDR3 is CATSALLAYNEQFF. In DNA, the CDR3 is TGTGCCACCAGTGCCCTACTAGCTTACAATGAGCAGTTCTTC.

In its sample, this clonotype was seen a few times. V usage is TRBV20-1 and J usage is TRBJ2-1; no firm D call. This CDR3 contains 14 residues. Germline V gene lookup returns CDR1 DFQATT and CDR2 SNEGSKA (reference sequence). Between the trimmed V and J ends, which lost 1 base and 9 bases, there was a span of 16 bases. CDR3 nucleotide sequence: TGCAGTGCTAGAGTGGGCGGCCCAGCAGGTGAGCAGTTCTTC. Residues: CSARVGGPAGEQFF.

This clonotype was observed many times. The rearrangement uses TRBV20-1 and TRBJ2-7; no reliable D call. The germline CDR1 and CDR2 sequences are DFQATT and SNEGSKA (reference sequence). Trimming stripped 0 bases from V and 2 bases from J, with 11 bases between. The CDR3 consists of 14 residues. The CDR3 here is CSARELAGPYEQYF. The CDR3 DNA is TGCAGTGCTAGAGAGTTGGCCGGACCCTACGAGCAGTACTTC.

The chain uses TRBV28 and TRBJ2-7, with 9 bases that match TRBD1. Unmatched junction bases numbered 9, after V lost 10 bases and J lost 2 bases. CDR3 size: 14 residues. CDR1 and CDR2 from the germline V gene are MDHEN and SYDVKM. CDR3 protein: CAITPGQGAYEQYF. The CDR3, as DNA: TGTGCCATTACACCGGGACAGGGAGCCTACGAGCAGTACTTC. Using reference TRBV28 and TRBJ2-7 for the parts outside the CDR3, the full variable domain is DVKVTQSSRYLVKRTGEKVFLECVQDMDHENMFWYRQDPGLGLRLIYFSYDVKMKEKGDIPEGYSVSREKKERFSLILESASTNQTSMYLCAITPGQGAYEQYFGPGTRLTVT.